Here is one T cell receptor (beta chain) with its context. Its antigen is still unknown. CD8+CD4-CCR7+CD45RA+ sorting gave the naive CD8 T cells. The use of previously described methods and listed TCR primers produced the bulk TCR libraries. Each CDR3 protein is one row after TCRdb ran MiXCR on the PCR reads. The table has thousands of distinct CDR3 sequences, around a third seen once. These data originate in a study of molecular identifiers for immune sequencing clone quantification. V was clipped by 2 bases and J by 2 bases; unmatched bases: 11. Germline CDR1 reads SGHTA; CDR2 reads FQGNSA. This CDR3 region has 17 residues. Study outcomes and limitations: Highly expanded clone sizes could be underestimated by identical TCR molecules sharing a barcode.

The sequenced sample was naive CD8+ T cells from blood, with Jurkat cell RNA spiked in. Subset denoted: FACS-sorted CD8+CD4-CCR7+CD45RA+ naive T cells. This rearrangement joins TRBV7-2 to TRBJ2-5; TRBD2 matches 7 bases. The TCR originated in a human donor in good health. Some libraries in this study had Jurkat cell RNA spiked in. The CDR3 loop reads CASSLLAGRLVQETQYF. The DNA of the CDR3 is TGTGCCAGCAGCTTATTAGCGGGCAGGCTGGTGCAAGAGACCCAGTACTTC.